Sequencing of this T cell receptor (beta chain) was carried out in a study of siplizumab effects on memory and regulatory T cells. Germline trimming cut 5 bases from V and 2 bases from J; bases unmatched to any gene: 8. Germline values: CDR1 LNHDA, CDR2 SQIVND (reference sequence). The CDR3 totals 16 residues. Per-sample assaying covered 80,000 to 100,000 TCR templates. Produced via immunoSEQ multiplex PCR; TCRdb's table is partial and in-frame only. The table has about 100,000 clones, approximately 94% seen once. Study observations and caveats: Significantly reduced by siplizumab was the cumulative frequency of alloreactive sequences, namely those traceable to unstimulated CD4+ memory cells.

With regard to this clone: The antigen is not known.

The sample comprised non-Treg CD4+ T cells sorted from blood. The sequence was obtained from a human donor in good health. The rearrangement uses TRBV19 and TRBJ2-1, with 8 bases aligning to TRBD1. CDR3 sequence reads: CASSSLQGATYNEQFF. The CDR3 nucleotides read TGTGCCAGTAGTTCCCTCCAGGGGGCGACCTACAATGAGCAGTTCTTC.